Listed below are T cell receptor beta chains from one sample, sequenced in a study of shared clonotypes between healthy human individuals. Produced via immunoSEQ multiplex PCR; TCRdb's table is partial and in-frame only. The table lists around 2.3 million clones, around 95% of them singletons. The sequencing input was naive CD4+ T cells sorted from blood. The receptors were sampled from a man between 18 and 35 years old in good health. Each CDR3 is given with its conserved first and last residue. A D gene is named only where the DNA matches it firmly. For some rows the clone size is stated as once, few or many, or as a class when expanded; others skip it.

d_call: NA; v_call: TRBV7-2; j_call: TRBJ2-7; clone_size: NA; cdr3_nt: TGTGCCAGCAGCTTAGCTGGGAACGGGCAGGGCGAGCAGTACTTC; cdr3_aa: CASSLAGNGQGEQYF
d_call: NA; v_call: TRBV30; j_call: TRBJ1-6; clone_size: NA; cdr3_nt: TGTGCCTGGGGGATAGTTAATTCACCCCTCCACTTT; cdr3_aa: CAWGIVNSPLHF
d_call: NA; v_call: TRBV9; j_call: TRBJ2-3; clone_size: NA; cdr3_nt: TGTGCCAGCAGGGAGGGCTTAGGAACAGATACGCAGTATTTT; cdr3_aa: CASREGLGTDTQYF
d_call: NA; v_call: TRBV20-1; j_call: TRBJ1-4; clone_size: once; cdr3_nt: TGCAGTGCTAGAGATGGTGAAAAACTGTTTTTT; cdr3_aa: CSARDGEKLFF
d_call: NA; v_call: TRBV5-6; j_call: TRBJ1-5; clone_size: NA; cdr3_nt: TGTGCCAGCAGCTTGGCAAGGTCGCCAGGTCAGCCCCAGCATTTT; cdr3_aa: CASSLARSPGQPQHF
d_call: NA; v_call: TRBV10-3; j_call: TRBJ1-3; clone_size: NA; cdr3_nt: TGTGCCATCACCCGGGATGCGGGGGCTGGAAACACCATATATTTT; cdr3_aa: CAITRDAGAGNTIYF
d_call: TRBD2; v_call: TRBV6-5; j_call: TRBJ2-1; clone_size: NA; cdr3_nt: TGTGCCAGCAGTTTCGGACTAGCGGGGTTAAATGAGCAGTTCTTC; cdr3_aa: CASSFGLAGLNEQFF
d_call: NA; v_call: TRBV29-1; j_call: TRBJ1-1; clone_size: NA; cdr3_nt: TGCAGCGTTGAAGGGGGGAGAGCTTTCTTT; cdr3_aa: CSVEGGRAFF
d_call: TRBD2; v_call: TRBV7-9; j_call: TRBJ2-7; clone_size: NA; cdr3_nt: TGTGCCAGCAGCTTAGGGTTGCTCCGGGAGGGCAAGATAGAGCAGTACTTC; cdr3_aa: CASSLGLLREGKIEQYF
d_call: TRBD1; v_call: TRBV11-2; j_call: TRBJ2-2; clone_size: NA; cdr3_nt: TGTGCCAGCAGCCGCGGACAGGGGCGAGGCGGGGAGCTGTTTTTT; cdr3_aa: CASSRGQGRGGELFF
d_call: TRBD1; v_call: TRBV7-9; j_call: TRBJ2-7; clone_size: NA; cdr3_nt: TGTGCCAGCAGCTTAGGGACAGGGACCTACGAGCAGTACTTC; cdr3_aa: CASSLGTGTYEQYF
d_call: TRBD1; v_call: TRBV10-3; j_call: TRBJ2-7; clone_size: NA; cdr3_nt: TGTGCCATCACTAAGGGGGCCCAGGGGAGCGAGCAGTACTTC; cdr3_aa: CAITKGAQGSEQYF
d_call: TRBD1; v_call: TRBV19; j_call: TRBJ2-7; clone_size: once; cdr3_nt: TGTGCCAGTAGTGGACGGACAGGGTGGAACGAGCAGTACTTC; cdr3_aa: CASSGRTGWNEQYF
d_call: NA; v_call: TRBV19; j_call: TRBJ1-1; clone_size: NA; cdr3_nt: TGTGCCAGTAGTATCAACAGGGCCACTGAAGCTTTCTTT; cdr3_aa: CASSINRATEAFF
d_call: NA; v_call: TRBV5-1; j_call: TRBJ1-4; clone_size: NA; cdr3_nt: TGCGCCAGCAGCTTGGTTAGCGGGGGAGCTAATGAAAAACTGTTTTTT; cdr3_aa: CASSLVSGGANEKLFF
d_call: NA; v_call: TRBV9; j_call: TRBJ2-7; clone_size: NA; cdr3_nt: TGTGCCAGCAGCCCAGGAGGGACAAGGGTCGGCGAGCAGTACTTC; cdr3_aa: CASSPGGTRVGEQYF
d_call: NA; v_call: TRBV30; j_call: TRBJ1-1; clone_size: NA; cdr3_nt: TGTGCCTGGAGTCTGACGGGGGGGAGCACTGAAGCTTTCTTT; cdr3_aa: CAWSLTGGSTEAFF
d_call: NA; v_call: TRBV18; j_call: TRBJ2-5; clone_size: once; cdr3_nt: TGTGCCAGCTCACCGGCAGGGGTAGAGACCCAGTACTTC; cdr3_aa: CASSPAGVETQYF
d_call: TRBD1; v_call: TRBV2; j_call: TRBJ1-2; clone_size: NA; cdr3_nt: TGTGCCAGCAGACTTGGGACAGACAACTATGGCTACACCTTC; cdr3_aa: CASRLGTDNYGYTF
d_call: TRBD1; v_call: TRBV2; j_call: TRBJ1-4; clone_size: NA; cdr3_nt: TGTGCCAGCAGTGCCGGACAGGGGCAAAATGAAAAACTGTTTTTT; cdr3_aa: CASSAGQGQNEKLFF
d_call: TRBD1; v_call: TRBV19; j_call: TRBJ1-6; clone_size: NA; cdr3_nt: TGTGCCAGTAGTCCCGGGACAGATAATTCACCCCTCCACTTT; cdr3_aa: CASSPGTDNSPLHF
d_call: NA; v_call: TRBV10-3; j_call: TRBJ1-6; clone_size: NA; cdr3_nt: TGTGCCATCAGTGAGGGTCTGTTGTCACCCCTCCACTTT; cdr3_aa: CAISEGLLSPLHF
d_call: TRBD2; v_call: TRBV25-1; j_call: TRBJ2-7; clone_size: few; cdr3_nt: TGTGCCAGCAGTGACGGGGGAGGGAACTACGAGCAGTACTTC; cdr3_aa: CASSDGGGNYEQYF
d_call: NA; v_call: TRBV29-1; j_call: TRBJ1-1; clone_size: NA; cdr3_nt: TGCAGCGTTGCTCAGGGTAAGACTGAAGCTTTCTTT; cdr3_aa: CSVAQGKTEAFF
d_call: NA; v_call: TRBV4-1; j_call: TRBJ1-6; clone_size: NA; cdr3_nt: TGCGCCAGCAGCCAAGCTAGCCCACCCCTCCACTTT; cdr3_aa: CASSQASPPLHF
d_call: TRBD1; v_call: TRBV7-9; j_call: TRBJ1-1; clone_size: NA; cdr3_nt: TGTGCCAGCGCGCCCGGGACAGGGTTTATCACTGAAGCTTTCTTT; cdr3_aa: CASAPGTGFITEAFF
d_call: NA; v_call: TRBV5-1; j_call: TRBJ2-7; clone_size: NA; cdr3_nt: TGCGCCAGCAGCGTGGGTCCTGGGTCCTACGAGCAGTACTTC; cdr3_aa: CASSVGPGSYEQYF
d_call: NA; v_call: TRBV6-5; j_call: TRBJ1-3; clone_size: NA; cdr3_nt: TGTGCCAGCAGTCGGACCTCTGGAAACACCATATATTTT; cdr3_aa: CASSRTSGNTIYF
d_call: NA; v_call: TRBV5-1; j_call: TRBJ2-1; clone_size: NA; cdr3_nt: TGCGCCAGCAGCTTAAAACTCGACTCCTACAATGAGCAGTTCTTC; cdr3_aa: CASSLKLDSYNEQFF
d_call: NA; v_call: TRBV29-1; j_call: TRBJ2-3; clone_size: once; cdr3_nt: TGCAGCGGTGGGCTTAGCGGTTCTGGCACAGATACGCAGTATTTT; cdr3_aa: CSGGLSGSGTDTQYF
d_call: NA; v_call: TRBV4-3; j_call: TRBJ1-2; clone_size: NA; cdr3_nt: TGCGCCAGCAGCCAAACCCTGGGAGTCAAGAACTATGGCTACACCTTC; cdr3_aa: CASSQTLGVKNYGYTF
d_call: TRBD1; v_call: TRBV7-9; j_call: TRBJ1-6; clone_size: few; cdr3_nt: TGTGCCAGCGGGCAGGGGGCAAATTCACCCCTCCACTTT; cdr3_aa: CASGQGANSPLHF
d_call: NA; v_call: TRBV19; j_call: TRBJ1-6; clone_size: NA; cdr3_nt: TGTGCCAGTAGTATGGACAGACCAGGGGTAAATTCACCCCTCCACTTT; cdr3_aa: CASSMDRPGVNSPLHF
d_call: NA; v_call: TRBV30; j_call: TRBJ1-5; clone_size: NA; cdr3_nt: TGTGCCTGGACCAAACAGGGAAATCAGCCCCAGCATTTT; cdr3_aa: CAWTKQGNQPQHF
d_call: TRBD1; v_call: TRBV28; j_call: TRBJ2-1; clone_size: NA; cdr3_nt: TGTGCCAGCAGGCTAGCCGGGACAGGGGCCTACAATGAGCAGTTCTTC; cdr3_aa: CASRLAGTGAYNEQFF
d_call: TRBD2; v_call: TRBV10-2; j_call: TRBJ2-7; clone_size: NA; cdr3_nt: TGCGCCAGCAGTGAGGGACTAGCCAACTACGAGCAGTACTTC; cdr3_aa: CASSEGLANYEQYF